The 26 T cell receptor beta chains presented below share a single source sample, sequenced in a study of OX40 agonist ivuxolimab in advanced cancers. Here immunoSEQ multiplex PCR was the method, and the copy in TCRdb shows in-frame clones only, minus some. The sample comprises 70,000 to 75,000 clones, almost 85% of which are singletons, and 5% rests with the top ten. This specimen was CD4+ or CD8+ T cells sorted from blood, taken in a trial of the OX40 agonist ivuxolimab. The receptors were gathered from an adult with an advanced solid tumor such as melanoma, head and neck, liver or kidney cancer.

V usage is TRBV5-4 and J usage is TRBJ2-3; 7 bases are a match to TRBD1. The CDR3 is 17 amino acids. The J segment lost 0 bases and the V segment lost 0 bases, leaving 7 bases of the junction unmatched. In germline, CDR1 is SGHNT, CDR2 YYREEE (reference sequence). In DNA form, the CDR3 reads TGTGCCAGCAGCTTGGGAGGGGACAGCGCTAGCACAGATACGCAGTATTTT. It codes for CASSLGGDSASTDTQYF.

The V call is TRBV7-2, the J call TRBJ2-1; TRBD2 matches at 9 bases. J lost 6 bases, V lost 6 bases, and 9 bases had no gene match. Germline assignment: CDR1 SGHTA and CDR2 FQGNSA. The CDR3 runs to 15 residues. CDR3 sequence: CASRVGLAWVNEQFF. CDR3 in DNA: TGTGCCAGCAGGGTGGGACTAGCATGGGTCAATGAGCAGTTCTTC.

The chain is built from TRBV28 and TRBJ1-4, with no clear D. Germline V gene data show CDR1 as MDHEN and CDR2 as SYDVKM. This CDR3 spans 15 amino acids. Trimming took off 7 bases at V and 0 bases at J, with 12 bases between the two ends. The CDR3 DNA reads TGTGCCAGCACCCCAGCAATAGCAACTAATGAAAAACTGTTTTTT. Translation gives CASTPAIATNEKLFF.

The J gene is TRBJ1-2, the V gene TRBV6-1, with TRBD1 as a possible D gene (5 bases). The V end was cut by 5 bases, the J end by 4 bases, with 11 bases between. Germline V gene lookup returns CDR1 MNHNS and CDR2 SASEGT. This CDR3 comprises 13 residues. CDR3: CASSWDGIYGYTF. The CDR3 DNA sequence: TGTGCCAGCAGTTGGGACGGCATCTATGGCTACACCTTC.

V and J are TRBV28 and TRBJ2-1; D is possibly TRBD1 (5 bases). The CDR3 spans 14 residues. Trimming cost V 6 bases and J 8 bases, with 17 bases left between them. Germline V lookup: CDR1 MDHEN, CDR2 SYDVKM. The CDR3 DNA reads TGTGCCAGCAGCCAATTGGGGCTTATGTATGAGCAGTTCTTC. This encodes CASSQLGLMYEQFF.

The rearrangement links TRBV7-2 to TRBJ1-1; D unresolved. V was cut by 1 base and J by 7 bases, with 13 bases left in between. This CDR3 is 14 amino acids long. Germline assignment: CDR1 SGHTA and CDR2 FQGNSA. CDR3 nucleotides: TGTGCCAGCAGCTTAGACCCCGGGGTCCGTGAAGCTTTCTTT. It encodes CASSLDPGVREAFF. Combining the CDR3 with reference TRBV7-2 and TRBJ1-1 gives the whole variable domain GAGVSQSPSNKVTEKGKDVELRCDPISGHTALYWYRQSLGQGLEFLIYFQGNSAPDKSGLPSDRFSAERTGGSVSTLTIQRTQQEDSAVYLCASSLDPGVREAFFGQGTRLTVV.

The V gene is TRBV7-6, the J gene TRBJ2-2; no clear D. The V and J ends lost 1 base and 5 bases respectively, with 11 bases between them. Germline CDR1 and CDR2: SGHVS and FNYEAQ. The CDR3 sequence is 15 residues long. The CDR3 DNA reads TGTGCCAGCAGCTTAGAGCCACACGTAACCGGGGAGCTGTTTTTT. Its translation: CASSLEPHVTGELFF. The entire variable domain, with the rest obtained from reference TRBV7-6 and TRBJ2-2, is as follows: GAGVSQSPRYKVTKRGQDVALRCDPISGHVSLYWYRQALGQGPEFLTYFNYEAQQDKSGLPNDRFSAERPEGSISTLTIQRTEQRDSAMYRCASSLEPHVTGELFFGEGSRLTVL.

This clone has more than one count but fewer than ten. The V call is TRBV19, the J call TRBJ2-3; no firm D call. Between the trimmed V and J ends, which lost 4 bases and 0 bases, there was a span of 11 bases. CDR3 length: 15 residues. Germline V gene data show CDR1 as LNHDA and CDR2 as SQIVND (reference sequence). Here the CDR3 DNA reads TGTGCCAGTAGTAGGGTGATGGGGAGCACAGATACGCAGTATTTT. Residues: CASSRVMGSTDTQYF.

V and J are TRBV9 and TRBJ1-5; 7 nucleotides line up with TRBD1. CDR1 SGDLS and CDR2 YYNGEE come from the germline V gene. The CDR3 extends over 14 amino acids. The J segment lost 5 bases and the V segment lost 4 bases, leaving 6 bases of the junction unmatched. The CDR3 DNA is TGTGCCAGCAGCCGACAGGGATCGGATCAGCCCCAGCATTTT. This gives the protein CASSRQGSDQPQHF.

The V gene is TRBV7-9, the J gene TRBJ2-3; D call uncertain. The CDR3 covers 14 residues. Trimming took off 1 base at V and 6 bases at J, with 11 bases between the two ends. Germline V CDR1 and CDR2: SEHNR, FQNEAQ (reference sequence). Here the CDR3 reads CASSLGISGDTQYF. CDR3 in DNA: TGTGCCAGCAGCTTAGGGATATCCGGGGATACGCAGTATTTT. Variable domain in full (rest from reference TRBV7-9 and TRBJ2-3): DTGVSQNPRHKITKRGQNVTFRCDPISEHNRLYWYRQTLGQGPEFLTYFQNEAQLEKSRLLSDRFSAERPKGSFSTLEIQRTEQGDSAMYLCASSLGISGDTQYFGPGTRLTVL.

CDR3 in DNA: TGTGCCAGCAGCTTCGAAGGGAATGGCTACACCTTC. Protein: CASSFEGNGYTF. This chain uses TRBV11-2 with TRBJ1-2; the D is unclear. Trimming took 3 bases from V and 6 from J, leaving 8 bases between them. Germline V gene lookup returns CDR1 SGHAT and CDR2 FQNNGV. This CDR3 spans 12 amino acids.

The chain couples TRBV5-8 to TRBJ2-7; either TRBD1 or TRBD2 may supply D (6 bases each). This CDR3 has 14 residues. The germline gives CDR1 SGHTS, CDR2 YDEGEE. V shed 3 bases and J shed 2 bases, with 12 bases lying between them. Here the CDR3 DNA reads TGTGCCAGCAGCTCAGGGGACTCCACCTACGAGCAGTACTTC. Translating gives CASSSGDSTYEQYF.

The chain recombines TRBV4-2 with TRBJ2-2, with D possibly TRBD1 on 6 matching bases. Germline V lookup: CDR1 LGHNA, CDR2 YNFKEQ. Trimming cost V 5 bases and J 6 bases, with 16 bases left between them. The CDR3 contains 15 residues. CDR3 in amino acids: CASSIQGLEAGELFF. DNA for the CDR3: TGTGCCAGCAGCATCCAGGGGCTAGAAGCCGGGGAGCTGTTTTTT.

The V and J genes are TRBV19 and TRBJ2-1; 7 bases are shared with TRBD2. The germline gives CDR1 LNHDA, CDR2 SQIVND (reference sequence). The CDR3 spans 16 residues. V shed 3 bases, J shed 5 bases, and the junction held 10 bases outside the gene matches. The CDR3 DNA reads TGTGCCAGTAGTATGCGGACTAGTTTATCGCACAATGAGCAGTTCTTC. This encodes CASSMRTSLSHNEQFF.

The J gene is TRBJ2-5, the V gene TRBV29-1; D not resolved. Germline CDR1 and CDR2: SQVTM and ANQGSEA. Trimming took 4 bases from V and 0 from J, leaving 3 bases between them. This CDR3 spans 11 amino acids. The CDR3, as DNA: TGCAGCGTTGTATACCAAGAGACCCAGTACTTC. Its translation: CSVVYQETQYF.

The rearrangement joins TRBV2 to TRBJ2-1, with 8 nucleotides matching TRBD2. The CDR3 has 18 amino acids. The junction had 16 bases not matched to a gene; V was cut back by 2 bases and J by 7 bases. Germline values: CDR1 SNHLY, CDR2 FYNNEI. The CDR3 DNA follows: TGTGCCAGCAGTGAAACAGGGACTATCGGGGGGGCCGGGAATGAGCAGTTCTTC. Translated, it gives CASSETGTIGGAGNEQFF.

The chain joins TRBV9 to TRBJ2-5, with D possibly called TRBD1 or TRBD2 (5 bases each). This CDR3 spans 15 amino acids. The V end was cut by 1 base, the J end by 0 bases, with 10 bases between. Per germline, CDR1 SGDLS and CDR2 YYNGEE. CDR3 residues: CASSVRDGYQETQYF. Here the CDR3 DNA reads TGTGCCAGCAGCGTAAGGGACGGATACCAAGAGACCCAGTACTTC.

The rearrangement joins TRBV7-9 to TRBJ2-2; TRBD1 agrees at 9 bases. The V gene's germline CDR1 is SEHNR and CDR2 FQNEAQ (reference sequence). The length of the CDR3 is 17 residues. V lost 1 base to trimming and J lost 1 base; unmatched junction nucleotides: 4. CDR3 in amino acids: CASSLEVGQGNTGELFF. The CDR3 DNA sequence: TGTGCCAGCAGCTTAGAAGTGGGACAGGGGAACACCGGGGAGCTGTTTTTT.

This clone was counted once. This chain uses TRBV18 with TRBJ2-5; no clear D. The germline V gene has CDR1 KGHSH and CDR2 LQKENI. The CDR3 is 12 residues long. V gave up 4 bases and J gave up 2 bases, with 5 bases separating them. The CDR3 DNA follows: TGTGCCAGCTCACTCATACAAGAGACCCAGTACTTC. Amino acids: CASSLIQETQYF.

V gene TRBV2 combines with J gene TRBJ2-1; D gene uncertain. Between the trimmed V and J ends, which lost 5 bases and 4 bases, there was a span of 3 bases. Looked up from germline, CDR1 is SNHLY and CDR2 is FYNNEI. CDR3 length: 11 residues. This chain's CDR3 is CASSLYNEQFF. The CDR3 DNA follows: TGTGCCAGCAGTTTATACAATGAGCAGTTCTTC. Combining the CDR3 with reference TRBV2 and TRBJ2-1 gives the whole variable domain EPEVTQTPSHQVTQMGQEVILRCVPISNHLYFYWYRQILGQKVEFLVSFYNNEISEKSEIFDDQFSVERPDGSNFTLKIRSTKLEDSAMYFCASSLYNEQFFGPGTRLTVL.

This clone has only a few counts. The chain has TRBV15 and TRBJ1-4; D may be TRBD1 (6 bases). V was pared by 5 bases and J by 4 bases, with 17 bases between. The CDR3 totals 16 residues. CDR1 LNHNV and CDR2 YYDKDF come from the germline V gene (reference sequence). CDR3 nucleotide sequence: TGTGCCACCAGCCGCAAATCGACAGGAGTTAATGAAAAACTGTTTTTT. Translation gives CATSRKSTGVNEKLFF.

Comments on this clone: At one boundary the junction diverges from the germline segment, which might be a read error. V is TRBV7-7 and J is TRBJ2-5; the D gene is possibly TRBD2 (6 bases). CDR1 is SSHAT, CDR2 FNYEAQ, per germline (reference sequence). The CDR3 is 14 amino acids. The CDR3 protein is CASSLAAGWETQYF. As DNA, the CDR3 is TGTGCTAGCAGCTTAGCGGCGGGGTGGGAGACCCAGTACTTC.

This chain links TRBV7-2 with TRBJ2-5; 10 bases agree with TRBD2. Germline lookup yields CDR1 SGHTA and CDR2 FQGNSA. The trim removed 5 bases at V and 4 bases at J, leaving 7 bases unmatched. The CDR3 is 15 residues long. The DNA of the CDR3 is TGTGCCAGCAGCCACGTCATAGCGGGAGGAGAGACCCAGTACTTC. Its translation is CASSHVIAGGETQYF.

The gene calls are TRBV29-1 and TRBJ1-1; unclear D gene. Germline V gene lookup returns CDR1 SQVTM and CDR2 ANQGSEA. V was trimmed by 4 bases and J by 0 bases, leaving 6 bases between them. The CDR3 has 12 residues. CDR3 sequence reads: CSVAAMNTEAFF. For the CDR3, the DNA is TGCAGCGTTGCAGCTATGAACACTGAAGCTTTCTTT.

This clone was seen a single time. The rearrangement links TRBV2 to TRBJ2-5; D tentatively reads TRBD1 or TRBD2 (5 bases each). Germline CDR1 is SNHLY and CDR2 is FYNNEI. The CDR3 length is 12 residues. Trimming left V 7 bases short and J 5 bases short, with 11 bases between. Here the CDR3 DNA reads TGTGCCAGCACCGGGGCGGACGAGACCCAGTACTTC. It encodes CASTGADETQYF.

This clone came up once. The chain links TRBV2 to TRBJ2-3; a possible D gene is TRBD2 (7 bases). In germline, CDR1 is SNHLY, CDR2 FYNNEI. Trimming shortened V by 8 bases and J by 2 bases, and 14 bases separated the two germline ends. This CDR3 comprises 14 residues. The CDR3 region is CASGAGASTDTQYF. Written as DNA, the CDR3 is TGTGCCAGCGGCGCGGGGGCCTCCACAGATACGCAGTATTTT.